The 30 T cell receptor beta chains below were found in one sample sequenced in a study of cytomegalovirus exposure and HLA in healthy donors. PCR was performed using 60 Vbeta and 13 Jbeta primers. Assay: immunoSEQ multiplex PCR; the TCRdb copy retains only in-frame clones and omits some. The table has under 85,000 clones, roughly 79% seen once. The sample taken for sequencing was PBMCs. All receptors derive from a middle-aged man in good health and CMV-seronegative.

This clone appeared once. This sequence joins TRBV6-5 and TRBJ2-1, with 7 bases fitting TRBD1. Germline V gives CDR1 MNHEY, CDR2 SVGAGI. With 2 bases clipped from V and 8 bases from J, the junction kept 3 bases outside the gene matches. The CDR3 totals 13 residues. CDR3 DNA: TGTGCCAGCAGTTACACACAGGGGTATGAGCAGTTCTTC. This translates into CASSYTQGYEQFF.

The rearrangement joins TRBV19 to TRBJ1-6; D is possibly TRBD1 (5 bases). This CDR3 is 14 amino acids long. Germline-derived CDR1 and CDR2 are LNHDA and SQIVND (reference sequence). Trimming took 3 bases from V and 7 from J, leaving 10 bases between them. The CDR3 region is CASSMQGGNSPLHF. In DNA form, the CDR3 reads TGTGCCAGTAGTATGCAGGGTGGCAATTCACCCCTCCACTTT.

The chain is built from TRBV6-5 and TRBJ2-3; 7 bases fit TRBD2. The germline V gene has CDR1 MNHEY and CDR2 SVGAGI. The CDR3 is made up of 15 amino acids. V dropped 5 bases and J dropped 5; count of bases not matched to a gene: 10. CDR3 in DNA: TGTGCCAGCAGTACCGGGGAGGGTCGCTTAGATACGCAGTATTTT. Translating it yields CASSTGEGRLDTQYF.

This clone has just a few counts. The V call is TRBV7-6, the J call TRBJ1-2; possibly TRBD1 for D (6 bases). CDR3 length: 14 amino acids. V was cut by 1 base and J by 2 bases, with 8 bases left in between. Germline loops: CDR1 SGHVS, CDR2 FNYEAQ. CDR3 protein: CASSLGTDNYGYTF. CDR3 DNA: TGTGCCAGCAGCTTAGGGACAGACAACTATGGCTACACCTTC.

This clone has just a few counts. The junction does not match germline at one end; this may be a read error. This chain joins TRBV4-1 and TRBJ2-4; D perhaps matches TRBD2 (6 bases). CDR1 is MGHRA and CDR2 is YSYEKL in the germline V gene. The CDR3 loop spans 18 amino acids. CDR3 sequence (DNA): TGCGCCAGCAGCCTCGGGACTGCGCACGGGGTCAGAAAAAACAGTCAGTACTTC. Protein: CASSLGTAHGVRKNSQYF.

This rearrangement joins TRBV5-1 to TRBJ1-2, with D possibly TRBD1 on 6 matching bases. This CDR3 contains 15 residues. Per the germline V gene, CDR1 is SGHRS and CDR2 is YFSETQ. V was cut by 5 bases and J by 5 bases, with 19 bases left in between. DNA of the CDR3: TGCGCCAGCAGTTTGTCGGGGGGGGGCAAGTATGGCTACACCTTC. It codes for CASSLSGGGKYGYTF.

The chain has TRBV27 and TRBJ1-5; D unclear. V was pared by 4 bases and J by 9 bases, with 16 bases between. This CDR3 is 14 amino acids long. CDR1 MNHEY and CDR2 SMNVEV come from the germline V gene (reference sequence). As DNA, the CDR3 is TGTGCCAGCAGTTCCGGGAACCCTTGGGGGCCCCAGCATTTT. Residues: CASSSGNPWGPQHF.

This clone was recorded a few times. The CDR3 coding sequence is TGTGCCAGTAGTATAGATCCAGGCCTTTACACTGAAGCTTTCTTT. Translation: CASSIDPGLYTEAFF. The rearrangement joins TRBV19 to TRBJ1-1; no firm D call. The CDR3 is 15 residues long. The V end was cut by 0 bases, the J end by 3 bases, with 11 bases between. CDR1 and CDR2 (germline): LNHDA, SQIVND (reference sequence).

The V gene is TRBV10-3, the J gene TRBJ2-7; 10 nucleotides agree with TRBD1. The CDR3 length is 14 residues. Germline CDR1 reads ENHRY; CDR2 reads SYGVKD. The J segment lost 2 bases and the V segment lost 2 bases, leaving 0 bases of the junction unmatched. The CDR3 DNA sequence: TGTGCCATCAGTGAGGACAGGGGGCCCTACGAGCAGTACTTC. It translates to CAISEDRGPYEQYF.

V is TRBV9 and J is TRBJ1-3; 7 nucleotides line up with TRBD1. The V segment lost 4 bases and the J segment 2 bases; nucleotides outside the gene matches: 6. There are 15 residues in the CDR3. CDR1 and CDR2 (germline): SGDLS, YYNGEE. The CDR3: CASSTGTVAGNTIYF. The CDR3 DNA follows: TGTGCCAGCAGCACAGGGACAGTTGCTGGAAACACCATATATTTT.

This clone was counted a single time. This sequence joins TRBV28 and TRBJ2-3, with D possibly TRBD2 on 5 matching bases. The CDR3 has 14 amino acids. V lost 5 bases, J lost 0 bases, and 9 bases lay in between. The germline CDR1 and CDR2 sequences are MDHEN and SYDVKM. CDR3 sequence reads: CASSPPGSTDTQYF. CDR3 in DNA: TGTGCCAGCAGTCCACCGGGGAGCACAGATACGCAGTATTTT.

Points on this clone: Germline is not matched at one junction end, which may reflect a read error. The chain recombines TRBV7-9 with TRBJ2-7; weak D call: TRBD2 (5 bases). CDR1 and CDR2 (germline): SEHNR, FQNEAQ (reference sequence). This CDR3 has 13 residues. The CDR3 spells CSSSNALAHEQYF. The CDR3 DNA reads as TGTTCCAGCAGCAACGCCCTAGCACACGAGCAGTACTTC.

CDR3 amino acids: CSVVRGQETQYF. CDR3 sequence (DNA): TGCAGCGTTGTCAGGGGCCAAGAGACCCAGTACTTC. The chain couples TRBV29-1 to TRBJ2-5, with a possible D match to TRBD1 (6 bases). Germline V CDR1 and CDR2: SQVTM, ANQGSEA. The CDR3 runs 12 residues. V was shortened by 4 bases and J by 1 base, with 7 bases between the two germline ends.

The V and J genes are TRBV5-8 and TRBJ1-5; D is possibly TRBD1 (5 bases). Trimming cost V 4 bases and J 5 bases, with 22 bases left between them. The length of the CDR3 is 17 residues. Looked up from germline, CDR1 is SGHTS and CDR2 is YDEGEE. CDR3 region: CASSPPRLRTLHQPQHF. The CDR3 coding sequence is TGTGCCAGCAGCCCCCCCAGATTAAGGACATTGCATCAGCCCCAGCATTTT.

This clone was seen more than once but under ten times. V and J are TRBV19 and TRBJ2-3; 8 positions agree with TRBD2. The J segment lost 8 bases and the V segment lost 3 bases, leaving 4 bases of the junction unmatched. Germline lookup yields CDR1 LNHDA and CDR2 SQIVND (reference sequence). The CDR3 length is 13 residues. The CDR3 region is CASSMGTRGTQYF. CDR3 in DNA: TGTGCCAGTAGTATGGGGACTAGAGGTACGCAGTATTTT. Using reference TRBV19 and TRBJ2-3 for the parts outside the CDR3, the full variable domain is DGGITQSPKYLFRKEGQNVTLSCEQNLNHDAMYWYRQDPGQGLRLIYYSQIVNDFQKGDIAEGYSVSREKKESFPLTVTSAQKNPTAFYLCASSMGTRGTQYFGPGTRLTVL.

This chain links TRBV9 with TRBJ1-2; the D is unclear. This CDR3 has 12 residues. V was cut by 3 bases and J by 5 bases, with 8 bases left in between. The germline V gene encodes CDR1 SGDLS and CDR2 YYNGEE. CDR3 amino acids: CASSAPGYGYTF. DNA for the CDR3: TGTGCCAGCAGCGCCCCGGGGTATGGCTACACCTTC. The entire variable domain, with the rest obtained from reference TRBV9 and TRBJ1-2, is as follows: DSGVTQTPKHLITATGQRVTLRCSPRSGDLSVYWYQQSLDQGLQFLIQYYNGEERAKGNILERFSAQQFPDLHSELNLSSLELGDSALYFCASSAPGYGYTFGSGTRLTVV.

CDR3 coding DNA: TGTGCCAGTAGTATAACCGGGACAGGGAACAATGAGCAGTTCTTC. Residues: CASSITGTGNNEQFF. This chain links TRBV19 with TRBJ2-1; 9 bases map to TRBD1. This CDR3 comprises 15 residues. J gave up 5 bases and V 2 bases, and 4 bases lay outside the gene matches. Germline V gene sequence: CDR1 LNHDA, CDR2 SQIVND (reference sequence).

The V gene is TRBV6-4, the J gene TRBJ1-1; D not resolved. The germline V and J ends were trimmed by 6 bases and 8 bases, with 10 bases remaining between them. The CDR3 contains 11 residues. Germline values: CDR1 MRHNA, CDR2 SNTAGT. The CDR3 is CASRGGGEAFF. For the CDR3, the DNA is TGTGCCAGCAGGGGAGGAGGCGAAGCTTTCTTT.

DNA for the CDR3: TGCGCCAGCAGCCATGGAACTAATATTCTTCCCGGGGAGCTGTTTTTT. Protein sequence: CASSHGTNILPGELFF. The chain is built from TRBV4-1 and TRBJ2-2; D is unresolved. The germline gives CDR1 MGHRA, CDR2 YSYEKL. This CDR3 is built from 16 residues. With 3 bases removed from V and 6 bases from J, the gap between germline ends came to 17 bases.

This rearrangement joins TRBV5-6 to TRBJ1-2; a weak D match, TRBD1 (6 bases). The CDR3 loop spans 17 amino acids. CDR1 SGHDT and CDR2 YYEEEE come from the germline V gene. Between the trimmed V and J ends, which lost 1 base and 3 bases, there was a span of 19 bases. The CDR3 nucleotides read TGTGCCAGCAGCTTGATCGGGGGGCGCGTTAATGACTATGGCTACACCTTC. It specifies CASSLIGGRVNDYGYTF.

This chain links TRBV2 with TRBJ2-3, with 9 bases fitting TRBD2. With V trimmed by 7 bases and J by 4 bases, 9 bases remained unmatched. CDR3 length: 15 amino acids. From germline, CDR1 is SNHLY and CDR2 FYNNEI. The CDR3 region has the DNA TGTGCCAGCACCGCCGCTAGCGGGAATGCAGATACGCAGTATTTT. Translation gives CASTAASGNADTQYF. Based on the CDR3 plus reference TRBV2 and TRBJ2-3, the full variable domain is EPEVTQTPSHQVTQMGQEVILRCVPISNHLYFYWYRQILGQKVEFLVSFYNNEISEKSEIFDDQFSVERPDGSNFTLKIRSTKLEDSAMYFCASTAASGNADTQYFGPGTRLTVL.

The chain recombines TRBV5-1 with TRBJ2-7; 9 nucleotides line up with TRBD2. CDR1 and CDR2 from the germline V gene are SGHRS and YFSETQ. The CDR3 runs to 16 residues. With V trimmed by 0 bases and J by 0 bases, 4 bases remained unmatched. CDR3 in DNA: TGCGCCAGCAGCTTGGTGTCTAGCGGGGCCTCCTACGAGCAGTACTTC. The encoded protein is CASSLVSSGASYEQYF.

This clone was counted only a few times. The chain is built from TRBV7-9 and TRBJ2-3; D gene ambiguous. CDR3 length: 14 amino acids. From germline, CDR1 is SEHNR and CDR2 FQNEAQ (reference sequence). The V gene lost 1 base and the J gene lost 6 bases, with 11 bases spanning the gap. CDR3 in amino acids: CASSLGSRADTQYF. In DNA form, the CDR3 reads TGTGCCAGCAGCTTAGGTTCGCGTGCGGATACGCAGTATTTT.

This clone came up a few times. The V and J genes are TRBV7-8 and TRBJ2-2; 7 nucleotides align to TRBD2. J lost 4 bases, V lost 5 bases, and 10 bases had no gene match. The CDR3 extends over 16 amino acids. Looked up from germline, CDR1 is SGHVS and CDR2 is FQNEAQ. CDR3 region: CASSPPGRRVTGELFF. The DNA for the CDR3 is TGTGCCAGCAGCCCACCCGGGAGGAGGGTCACCGGGGAGCTGTTTTTT. The whole variable domain, remainder taken from reference TRBV7-8 and TRBJ2-2, is GAGVSQSPRYKVAKRGQDVALRCDPISGHVSLFWYQQALGQGPEFLTYFQNEAQLDKSGLPSDRFFAERPEGSVSTLKIQRTQQEDSAVYLCASSPPGRRVTGELFFGEGSRLTVL.

The chain has TRBV7-9 and TRBJ2-3, with 10 bases aligning to TRBD2. V dropped 6 bases and J dropped 6; count of bases not matched to a gene: 6. This CDR3 has 14 amino acids. Germline V CDR1 and CDR2: SEHNR, FQNEAQ (reference sequence). For the CDR3, the DNA is TGTGCCAGCAGTTCAAGCGGGAGGGCCGATACGCAGTATTTT. Encoded protein: CASSSSGRADTQYF.

The genes are TRBV28 and TRBJ2-1; D unresolved. Trimming cost V 8 bases and J 4 bases, with 6 bases left between them. The CDR3 is made up of 11 amino acids. In germline, CDR1 is MDHEN, CDR2 SYDVKM. CDR3 DNA: TGTGCCAGCTCGCAGTACAATGAGCAGTTCTTC. Translating it yields CASSQYNEQFF.

The chain joins TRBV9 to TRBJ2-3, with 14 bases lining up with TRBD2. Unmatched junction bases numbered 4, after V lost 3 bases and J lost 4 bases. The CDR3 runs to 16 residues. Germline assignment: CDR1 SGDLS and CDR2 YYNGEE. CDR3 bases: TGTGCCAGCAGCGCGGGACTAGCGGGAGCGCCAGATACGCAGTATTTT. Protein: CASSAGLAGAPDTQYF. The full variable domain, completed using reference TRBV9 and TRBJ2-3, is DSGVTQTPKHLITATGQRVTLRCSPRSGDLSVYWYQQSLDQGLQFLIQYYNGEERAKGNILERFSAQQFPDLHSELNLSSLELGDSALYFCASSAGLAGAPDTQYFGPGTRLTVL.

This rearrangement joins TRBV5-4 to TRBJ2-1; 10 bases fit TRBD1. The CDR3 length is 15 residues. Germline CDR1 reads SGHNT; CDR2 reads YYREEE (reference sequence). V was pared by 9 bases and J by 4 bases, with 10 bases of the junction left unmatched. CDR3: CATRETGGVYNEQFF. In DNA form, the CDR3 reads TGTGCCACCAGAGAGACAGGGGGCGTATACAATGAGCAGTTCTTC.

V and J are TRBV29-1 and TRBJ2-3; maybe TRBD2 (7 bases). V shed 5 bases and J shed 9 bases, with 15 bases lying between them. The V gene's germline CDR1 is SQVTM and CDR2 ANQGSEA. The CDR3 extends over 12 amino acids. CDR3 sequence reads: CSVQREGHTQYF. In DNA, the CDR3 is TGCAGCGTTCAAAGGGAGGGACACACGCAGTATTTT.

The V gene is TRBV2, the J gene TRBJ1-2, with a possible D match to TRBD1 (5 bases). Looked up from germline, CDR1 is SNHLY and CDR2 is FYNNEI. V was cut by 2 bases and J by 0 bases, with 7 bases left in between. The CDR3 length is 14 residues. The CDR3 here is CASSETGSNYGYTF. Written as DNA, the CDR3 is TGTGCCAGCAGTGAAACAGGTTCTAACTATGGCTACACCTTC.